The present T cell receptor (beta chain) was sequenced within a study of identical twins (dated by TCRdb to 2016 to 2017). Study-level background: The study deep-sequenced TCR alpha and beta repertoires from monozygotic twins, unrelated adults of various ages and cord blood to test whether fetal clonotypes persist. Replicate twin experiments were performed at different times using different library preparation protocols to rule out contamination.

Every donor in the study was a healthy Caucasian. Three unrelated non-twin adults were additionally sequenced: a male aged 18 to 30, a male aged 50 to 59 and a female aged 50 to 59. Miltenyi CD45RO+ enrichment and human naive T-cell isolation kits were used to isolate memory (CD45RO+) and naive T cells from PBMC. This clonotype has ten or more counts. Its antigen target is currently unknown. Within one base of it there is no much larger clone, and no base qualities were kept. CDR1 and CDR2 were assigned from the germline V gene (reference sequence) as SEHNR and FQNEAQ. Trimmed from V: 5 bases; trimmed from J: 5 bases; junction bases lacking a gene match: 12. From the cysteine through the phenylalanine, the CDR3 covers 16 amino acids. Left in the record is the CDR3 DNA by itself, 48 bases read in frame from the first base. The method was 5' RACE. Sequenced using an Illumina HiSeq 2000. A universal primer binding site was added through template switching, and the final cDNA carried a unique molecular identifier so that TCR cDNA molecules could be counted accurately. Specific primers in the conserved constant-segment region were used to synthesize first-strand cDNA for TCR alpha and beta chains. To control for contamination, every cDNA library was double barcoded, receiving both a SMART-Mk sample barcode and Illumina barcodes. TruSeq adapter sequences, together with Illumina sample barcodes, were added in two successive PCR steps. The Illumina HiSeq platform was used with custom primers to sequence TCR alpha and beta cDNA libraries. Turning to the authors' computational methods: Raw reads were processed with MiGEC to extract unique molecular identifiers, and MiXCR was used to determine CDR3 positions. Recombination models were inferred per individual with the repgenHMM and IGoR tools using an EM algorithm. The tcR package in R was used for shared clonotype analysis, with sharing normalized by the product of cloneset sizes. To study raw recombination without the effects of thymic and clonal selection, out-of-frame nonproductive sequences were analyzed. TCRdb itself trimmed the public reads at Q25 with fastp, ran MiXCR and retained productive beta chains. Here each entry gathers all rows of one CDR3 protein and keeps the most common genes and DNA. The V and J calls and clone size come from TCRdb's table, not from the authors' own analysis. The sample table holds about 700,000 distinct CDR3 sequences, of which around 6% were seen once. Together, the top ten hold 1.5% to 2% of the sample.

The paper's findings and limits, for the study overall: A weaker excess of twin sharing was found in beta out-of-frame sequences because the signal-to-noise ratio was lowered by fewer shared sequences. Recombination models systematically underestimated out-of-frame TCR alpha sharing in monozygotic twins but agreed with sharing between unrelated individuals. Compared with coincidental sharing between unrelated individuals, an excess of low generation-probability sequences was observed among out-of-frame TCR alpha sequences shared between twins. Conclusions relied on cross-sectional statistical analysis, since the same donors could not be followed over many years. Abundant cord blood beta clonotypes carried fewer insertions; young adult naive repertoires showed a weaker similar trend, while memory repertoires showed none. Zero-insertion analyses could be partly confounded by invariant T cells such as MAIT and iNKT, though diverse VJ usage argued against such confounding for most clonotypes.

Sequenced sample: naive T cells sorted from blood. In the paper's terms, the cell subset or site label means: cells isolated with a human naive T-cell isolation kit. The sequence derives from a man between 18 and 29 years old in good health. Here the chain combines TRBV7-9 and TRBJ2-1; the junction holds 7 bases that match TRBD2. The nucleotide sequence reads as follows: TGTGCCAGCAGCGCCCTGACCGGGACTACCCACAATGAGCAGTTCTTC. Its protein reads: CASSALTGTTHNEQFF.